This note documents a single T cell receptor (beta chain) sequence. Its antigen is unidentified. The data are from a study of Ad26.COV2.S vaccination and SARS-CoV-2 variants. The assay was immunoSEQ multiplex PCR, and TCRdb's table has in-frame clones only and misses some. The sample lists over 110,000 clones; roughly 85% were seen once. Study results and caveats: It is possible that the TCR breadth and depth analyses underestimated the total T cell responses. Spike-specific CD8+ and CD4+ T cell responses reportedly showed substantial breadth after vaccination.

Losses at the gene ends were 4 bases for V and 2 bases for J; bases not matched to a gene: 7. The CDR3 covers 15 residues. Germline V gives CDR1 DFQATT, CDR2 SNEGSKA (reference sequence). The sequencing here drew on peripheral blood, taken after recovery from COVID-19. This rearrangement joins TRBV20-1 to TRBJ1-3, with TRBD1 matching 8 bases. The sequence was obtained from a human donor who had recovered from COVID-19. The chain's CDR3 is CSANDRGWPGNTIYF. CDR3 DNA sequence: TGCAGTGCTAATGACAGGGGCTGGCCTGGAAACACCATATATTTT.